One and the same sample provided the 32 T cell receptor beta chains below, sequenced in a study of OX40 agonist ivuxolimab in advanced cancers. Assay used: immunoSEQ multiplex PCR; TCRdb lists only in-frame clones, some missing. This sample has about 20,000 clones, with about 65% found just once. The sequencing used CD4+ or CD8+ T cells sorted from blood, collected in a trial of the OX40 agonist ivuxolimab. Every receptor here comes from an adult with an advanced solid tumor such as melanoma, head and neck, liver or kidney cancer.

The chain couples TRBV27 to TRBJ1-5; unclear D gene. The CDR3 has 15 residues. V lost 2 bases and J lost 2, with 10 bases in between. Germline V gene lookup returns CDR1 MNHEY and CDR2 SMNVEV (reference sequence). The CDR3 region is CASSLLGTGNQPQHF. In DNA, the CDR3 is TGTGCCAGCAGTTTACTCGGAACGGGCAATCAGCCCCAGCATTTT.

This clone appeared a few times. This chain links TRBV19 with TRBJ2-7; possible D gene TRBD2, 7 bases. There are 14 residues in the CDR3. Looked up from germline, CDR1 is LNHDA and CDR2 is SQIVND (reference sequence). Between the trimmed V and J ends, which lost 3 bases and 2 bases, there was a span of 11 bases. DNA of the CDR3: TGTGCCAGTAGTATTTACGGGGGGCCCTACGAGCAGTACTTC. It translates to CASSIYGGPYEQYF.

This clone came up once. The chain has TRBV9 and TRBJ2-3, with TRBD1 matching over 10 bases. Per the germline V gene, CDR1 is SGDLS and CDR2 is YYNGEE. Trimming took 2 bases from V and 2 from J; bases not matched to a gene: 5. CDR3 size: 16 residues. CDR3 DNA: TGTGCCAGCAGCGTGACCGGGACAGGGGACACAGATACGCAGTATTTT. This sequence encodes CASSVTGTGDTDTQYF.

V and J are TRBV20-1 and TRBJ1-2; D uncertain. Germline V lookup: CDR1 DFQATT, CDR2 SNEGSKA (reference sequence). Deletions cut 3 bases from V and 7 bases from J, with 9 bases between. This CDR3 comprises 11 residues. DNA of the CDR3: TGCAGTGCTAGGTCAATGGGTGGCTACACCTTC. It translates to CSARSMGGYTF.

The gene calls are TRBV5-5 and TRBJ2-7; 7 nucleotides align to TRBD1. CDR3 length: 14 amino acids. Germline CDR1 is SGHKS and CDR2 is YYEKEE (reference sequence). V trimming: 4 bases; J trimming: 2 bases; junction bases outside the gene matches: 6. Written as DNA, the CDR3 is TGTGCCAGCAGCCCCCGGGACAGACCCTACGAGCAGTACTTC. It encodes CASSPRDRPYEQYF.

In this sample, this clone turned up once. This chain connects TRBV27 to TRBJ1-2; the D gene is possibly TRBD1 (6 bases). The CDR3 has 14 amino acids. Per the germline V gene, CDR1 is MNHEY and CDR2 is SMNVEV (reference sequence). V shed 5 bases and J shed 6 bases, with 16 bases lying between them. Here the CDR3 reads CASSTQGGADGYTF. The DNA for the CDR3 is TGTGCCAGCAGTACTCAAGGGGGAGCGGATGGCTACACCTTC.

The chain couples TRBV28 to TRBJ2-7, with 7 bases aligning to TRBD2. The CDR3 length is 13 residues. Per the germline V gene, CDR1 is MDHEN and CDR2 is SYDVKM. V lost 4 bases, J lost 5 bases, and 5 bases stayed unmatched. The DNA of the CDR3 is TGTGCCAGCAGTTACCCGACTAGCAACGAGCAGTACTTC. It specifies CASSYPTSNEQYF.

This chain uses TRBV4-1 with TRBJ1-5; possible D gene TRBD1, 5 bases. Germline CDR1 MGHRA, CDR2 YSYEKL. The CDR3 has 14 residues. The V gene lost 6 bases and the J gene lost 4 bases, with 13 bases spanning the gap. The CDR3 loop reads CASSQQGSNQPQHF. In nucleotides, the CDR3 is TGCGCCAGCAGTCAGCAGGGTTCAAATCAGCCCCAGCATTTT.

The chain joins TRBV5-1 to TRBJ2-1; D ambiguous. Trimming stripped 3 bases from V and 5 bases from J, with 15 bases between. This CDR3 has 15 amino acids. Germline V gene lookup returns CDR1 SGHRS and CDR2 YFSETQ. The CDR3 here is CASSSGPGIDNEQFF. The CDR3 DNA sequence: TGCGCCAGCAGCTCGGGCCCAGGCATCGACAATGAGCAGTTCTTC.

The chain carries TRBV28 and TRBJ1-5; TRBD1 might be the D (5 bases). Per germline, CDR1 MDHEN and CDR2 SYDVKM. CDR3 length equals 18 residues. The V gene lost 5 bases and the J gene lost 1 base, with 21 bases spanning the gap. CDR3 bases: TGTGCCAGCAGTCCGGGAGAGGTCGGGGGGTTGAGCAATCAGCCCCAGCATTTT. Translation gives CASSPGEVGGLSNQPQHF.

The CDR3 here is CASSTRTGDQPQHF. CDR3 DNA: TGTGCCAGCAGCACCCGGACAGGGGATCAGCCCCAGCATTTT. The chain couples TRBV6-5 to TRBJ1-5, with 9 bases lining up with TRBD1. Germline trimming cut 6 bases from V and 5 bases from J; bases unmatched to any gene: 5. Germline V gives CDR1 MNHEY, CDR2 SVGAGI. The CDR3 is 14 residues long.

This chain uses TRBV2 with TRBJ1-4, with a weak D call TRBD1 (6 bases). Germline-derived CDR1 and CDR2 are SNHLY and FYNNEI. Trimming cost V 9 bases and J 3 bases, with 20 bases left between them. CDR3 length: 16 residues. The CDR3 sequence is CASQPPGRGANEKLFF. For the CDR3, the DNA is TGTGCCAGTCAACCCCCCGGGAGGGGGGCTAATGAAAAACTGTTTTTT.

The genes are TRBV27 and TRBJ2-7, with TRBD1 matching 9 bases. V trimming: 6 bases; J trimming: 6 bases; junction bases outside the gene matches: 9. The CDR3 runs 14 residues. Germline CDR1 is MNHEY and CDR2 is SMNVEV (reference sequence). CDR3 residues: CASRRQGVNLEQYF. The CDR3 nucleotides are TGTGCCAGCAGACGACAGGGGGTAAACCTCGAGCAGTACTTC.

On this clone: It differs at one base from a far larger clone, so likely a read error. Other nucleotide sequences in the sample specify the same CDR3. This chain uses TRBV19 with TRBJ1-1, with a weak D call TRBD1 (5 bases). CDR1 and CDR2 from the germline V gene are LNHDA and SQIVND (reference sequence). The V gene lost 5 bases and the J gene lost 2 bases, with 12 bases spanning the gap. CDR3 size: 14 residues. The CDR3 here is CASSPDRLNTEAFF. The CDR3 DNA follows: TGTGCCAGTAGTCCCGACAGACTTAACACTGAAGCTTTCTTT.

This chain uses TRBV29-1 with TRBJ2-3, with TRBD2 as a possible D gene (5 bases). This CDR3 contains 13 residues. Trimming left V 4 bases short and J 0 bases short, with 8 bases between. CDR1 and CDR2 (germline): SQVTM, ANQGSEA. The CDR3 DNA reads TGCAGCGTTGTGGGAGATAGCACAGATACGCAGTATTTT. This sequence encodes CSVVGDSTDTQYF.

The V and J genes are TRBV6-6 and TRBJ1-5, with D possibly being TRBD1 (6 bases). Per the germline V gene, CDR1 is MNHNY and CDR2 is SVGAGI (reference sequence). V gave up 6 bases and J gave up 7 bases, with 16 bases separating them. This CDR3 is built from 14 residues. The DNA for the CDR3 is TGTGCCAGCAGCCTCAGGGGATTGGGCCAGCCCCAGCATTTT. Translation: CASSLRGLGQPQHF.

There are a few counts of this clone. The chain couples TRBV6-5 to TRBJ2-7, with TRBD1 as a possible D gene (5 bases). The CDR3 covers 13 residues. Trimming removed 8 bases from V and 4 bases from J, with 15 bases in between. Germline V CDR1 and CDR2: MNHEY, SVGAGI. The CDR3 DNA sequence: TGTGCCAGCCAGGTGTCACAGGTGTACGAGCAGTACTTC. Translating it yields CASQVSQVYEQYF.

This clone has at least ten counts. The CDR3 here is CASSPPGGAGANVLTF. The CDR3 nucleotides are TGTGCCAGCAGCCCCCCTGGGGGGGCTGGGGCCAACGTCCTGACTTTC. The chain has TRBV7-9 and TRBJ2-6; TRBD2 matches 7 bases. CDR3 size: 16 residues. CDR1 and CDR2 from the germline V gene are SEHNR and FQNEAQ (reference sequence). V trimming: 5 bases; J trimming: 2 bases; junction bases outside the gene matches: 6.

The V call is TRBV19, the J call TRBJ1-5; D is uncertain. Germline lookup yields CDR1 LNHDA and CDR2 SQIVND (reference sequence). This CDR3 contains 14 residues. The V end lost 2 bases, the J end lost 0 bases, and 5 bases lay between the germline ends. Written as DNA, the CDR3 is TGTGCCAGTAGTATACAGGATAGCAATCAGCCCCAGCATTTT. Its translation is CASSIQDSNQPQHF.

The rearrangement joins TRBV27 to TRBJ2-3, with no clear D. V shed 7 bases and J shed 3 bases, with 8 bases lying between them. Germline CDR1 is MNHEY and CDR2 is SMNVEV (reference sequence). The CDR3 has 12 residues. DNA for the CDR3: TGTGCCAGCACAGACTCTACAGATACGCAGTATTTT. This encodes CASTDSTDTQYF.

The J gene is TRBJ1-5, the V gene TRBV30, with D hard to call. Trimming removed 0 bases at V and 2 bases at J, with 8 bases between. The germline gives CDR1 GTSNPN, CDR2 SVGIG (reference sequence). This CDR3 has 14 residues. This chain's CDR3 is CAWSVPWGNQPQHF. DNA for the CDR3: TGTGCCTGGAGTGTACCCTGGGGCAATCAGCCCCAGCATTTT.

In this sample, this clone turned up a few times. The chain uses TRBV7-8 and TRBJ2-5; D ambiguous. CDR3 length: 16 amino acids. Trimming removed 0 bases from V and 4 bases from J, with 15 bases in between. In germline, CDR1 is SGHVS, CDR2 FQNEAQ. The CDR3 loop reads CASSLAPLLGLETQYF. The CDR3 bases are TGTGCCAGCAGCTTAGCGCCGCTCTTGGGTCTAGAGACCCAGTACTTC.

The chain employs TRBV5-6 and TRBJ2-7; the match to TRBD1 covers 7 bases. V trimming: 0 bases; J trimming: 4 bases; junction bases outside the gene matches: 7. Germline lookup yields CDR1 SGHDT and CDR2 YYEEEE. This CDR3 has 15 amino acids. DNA of the CDR3: TGTGCCAGCAGCTTGGCCGGGACAGTGACTTACGAGCAGTACTTC. This sequence encodes CASSLAGTVTYEQYF.

The CDR3: CTSSLNISGTDSYEQYF. The CDR3 bases are TGCACCAGCAGCCTAAACATCTCCGGGACAGACTCCTACGAGCAGTACTTC. This chain joins TRBV1 and TRBJ2-7; whether TRBD1, the table's D call, matches the DNA was not checked. TRBV1 has pseudogene status. The CDR3 totals 17 residues.

The sample holds one count of this clone. V and J are TRBV13 and TRBJ1-3; 7 nucleotides line up with TRBD1. Germline lookup yields CDR1 PRHDT and CDR2 FYEKMQ (reference sequence). The length of the CDR3 is 16 residues. After removal of 5 bases from V and 1 base from J, the junction contained 8 bases not matched to a gene. The CDR3 sequence is CASSRQGGASGNTIYF. In DNA form, the CDR3 reads TGTGCCAGCAGCCGCCAAGGGGGCGCGTCTGGAAACACCATATATTTT.

This CDR3 is CASSLVQGPYEQYF. CDR3 coding DNA: TGTGCCAGCAGCTTGGTCCAGGGGCCCTACGAGCAGTACTTC. The chain has TRBV7-1 and TRBJ2-7, with a weak D call TRBD1 (6 bases). TRBV7-1 is treated as an ORF (open reading frame) with a function not yet certain. Trimming pared 4 bases from V and 2 bases from J, leaving 12 bases between. The CDR3 is 14 amino acids.

The chain uses TRBV27 and TRBJ2-3; D gene unclear. The CDR3 is 9 residues long. Germline CDR1 and CDR2: MNHEY and SMNVEV (reference sequence). Trimming left V 8 bases short and J 6 bases short, with 3 bases between. CDR3 in amino acids: CASGDTQYF. The CDR3 nucleotides are TGTGCCAGCGGCGATACGCAGTATTTT.

The J gene is TRBJ2-1, the V gene TRBV28; possibly TRBD2 for D (7 bases). CDR1 and CDR2 from the germline V gene are MDHEN and SYDVKM. The V and J ends lost 3 bases and 5 bases respectively, with 14 bases between them. The length of the CDR3 is 15 residues. The CDR3 region has the DNA TGTGCCAGCAGTTTGTGGGGGGAGGGGGACAATGAGCAGTTCTTC. Translated, it gives CASSLWGEGDNEQFF.

The rearrangement links TRBV7-9 to TRBJ2-1; 9 positions agree with TRBD2. The CDR3 totals 17 residues. Per the germline V gene, CDR1 is SEHNR and CDR2 is FQNEAQ (reference sequence). With 3 bases clipped from V and 0 bases from J, the junction kept 6 bases outside the gene matches. The CDR3 DNA follows: TGTGCCAGCAGCTTTATAAGCGGGGGGAGCTCCTACAATGAGCAGTTCTTC. This sequence encodes CASSFISGGSSYNEQFF. Drawing the rest from reference TRBV7-9 and TRBJ2-1, the complete variable domain is DTGVSQNPRHKITKRGQNVTFRCDPISEHNRLYWYRQTLGQGPEFLTYFQNEAQLEKSRLLSDRFSAERPKGSFSTLEIQRTEQGDSAMYLCASSFISGGSSYNEQFFGPGTRLTVL.

The chain has TRBV6-6 and TRBJ1-5; no definite D call. Looked up from germline, CDR1 is MNHNY and CDR2 is SVGAGI (reference sequence). The CDR3 runs 13 residues. The V and J ends lost 3 bases and 4 bases respectively, with 7 bases between them. The CDR3 protein is CASSYVGNQPQHF. The CDR3 DNA reads as TGTGCCAGCAGTTATGTCGGGAATCAGCCCCAGCATTTT.

The gene calls are TRBV6-5 and TRBJ2-3; tentative D call: TRBD2 (6 bases). Germline V gene lookup returns CDR1 MNHEY and CDR2 SVGAGI. V was shortened by 10 bases and J by 0 bases, with 17 bases between the two germline ends. The CDR3 has 15 residues. CDR3 region: CATPVAGSSTDTQYF. The CDR3 DNA reads as TGTGCCACCCCTGTTGCGGGAAGTAGCACAGATACGCAGTATTTT.

The V gene is TRBV7-8, the J gene TRBJ1-3; tentative D call: TRBD1 (5 bases). Trimming took 2 bases from V and 0 from J, leaving 14 bases between them. Germline loops: CDR1 SGHVS, CDR2 FQNEAQ. This CDR3 has 17 amino acids. In DNA form, the CDR3 reads TGTGCCAGCAGCTTACTTCGGGACGGCAGCTCTGGAAACACCATATATTTT. Translation: CASSLLRDGSSGNTIYF.